This T cell receptor (beta chain) was recorded in a study of T cells in pancreatic ductal adenocarcinoma. The CDR3 sequence is 14 residues long. Germline V gene sequence: CDR1 MNHEY, CDR2 SMNVEV (reference sequence). The ends lost 5 bases at V and 3 bases at J; junction bases unmatched: 4. Selected pancreatic ductal adenocarcinoma patients had undergone surgery without neoadjuvant therapy. With regard to this clone: Its cognate antigen is unknown.

Overall study findings and caveats: Compared with tumor, blood showed more total productive templates and roughly 8-fold more clonotypes.

Sequenced by immunoSEQ multiplex PCR; TCRdb stores in-frame clones only, minus some. The table has 100,000 or so clones, roughly 95% seen once. The sequence was collected from a human donor with pancreatic ductal adenocarcinoma. The V and J genes are TRBV27 and TRBJ2-7; 10 bases are shared with TRBD1. The sequenced material came from PBMCs. CDR3 bases: TGTGCCAGCAGTACGGGACAGGGGTTCTACGAGCAGTACTTC. Translation: CASSTGQGFYEQYF.